This T cell receptor (beta chain) was identified during a study of T cell responses to AZD1222 COVID-19 vaccine. CDR1 is SGHKS and CDR2 is YYEKEE in the germline V gene (reference sequence). Trimming stripped 5 bases from V and 8 bases from J, with 14 bases between. The CDR3 is made up of 14 amino acids. TCRdb keeps only in-frame clones here, not all; method: immunoSEQ multiplex PCR. The sample includes 150,000 or so clones, 85% to 95% of them seen just once. The input for sequencing was peripheral blood, taken on day 0 of AZD1222 vaccination. V is TRBV5-5 and J is TRBJ1-6; D uncertain. The clonotype was recovered from an adult in good health. This chain's CDR3 is CASSPGSIYSPLHF. The DNA of the CDR3 is TGTGCCAGCAGTCCCGGGTCTATCTATTCACCCCTCCACTTT.